The TCR beta chain under discussion was sequenced for a study of cytomegalovirus exposure and HLA in healthy donors. Findings of the study overall: TCR beta V- and J-gene trimming was later associated with a missense DCLRE1C variant.

PCR used 60 Vbeta primers and 13 Jbeta primers. Produced via immunoSEQ multiplex PCR; TCRdb's table is partial and in-frame only. The sample includes tens of thousands of clones. Germline-derived CDR1 and CDR2 are MNHEY and SMNVEV (reference sequence). CDR3 length equals 14 residues. J was trimmed by 1 base and V by 4 bases; bases with no gene match: 3. Unrecorded immune exposure was likely among donors, who were nominally healthy when sampled. On this clone itself: Its target is not known.

Sequenced sample: PBMCs. The sequence was obtained from a man in his 60s in good health and CMV-seropositive. The J gene is TRBJ1-2, the V gene TRBV27; 7 nucleotides match TRBD1. The CDR3 is CASSYRDSNYGYTF. The CDR3 DNA reads as TGTGCCAGCAGTTACCGGGACAGTAACTATGGCTACACCTTC.